This T cell receptor (beta chain) came from a study of T cells expressing NK-cell markers. Across the whole study: Sorted CD3+CD56+NKG2C+, CD3+CD56+NKG2C- and CD3+CD56-NKG2C+ T-cell subsets were beta-chain profiled. There were seven HCMV-seropositive donors and one seronegative donor among the eight sequenced.

TCRdb re-called the 5' RACE reads and catalogs CDR3 proteins one per entry, DNA excluded. Its listing shows some 120,000 distinct CDR3 sequences. On this clonotype: Its target is not known.

Findings and caveats of the study: Dominant NKG2C+ clonotypes in roughly six donors made up about 1.0-7.0% of CD8+ T cells.

The length of the CDR3 is 16 residues. Germline-derived CDR1 and CDR2 are SGDLS and YYNGEE. This clonotype originated in a woman aged 18 to 75 in good health. Sequencing used blood T cells: a sorted CD56 or NKG2C T cell subset, CD4+ or CD8+ T cells, or bulk PBMC T cells (not recorded which). The rearrangement links TRBV9 to TRBJ2-3; TCRdb gives TRBD2 as the D gene, but with no DNA this cannot be confirmed. The CDR3: CASSVGRAELTDTQYF.